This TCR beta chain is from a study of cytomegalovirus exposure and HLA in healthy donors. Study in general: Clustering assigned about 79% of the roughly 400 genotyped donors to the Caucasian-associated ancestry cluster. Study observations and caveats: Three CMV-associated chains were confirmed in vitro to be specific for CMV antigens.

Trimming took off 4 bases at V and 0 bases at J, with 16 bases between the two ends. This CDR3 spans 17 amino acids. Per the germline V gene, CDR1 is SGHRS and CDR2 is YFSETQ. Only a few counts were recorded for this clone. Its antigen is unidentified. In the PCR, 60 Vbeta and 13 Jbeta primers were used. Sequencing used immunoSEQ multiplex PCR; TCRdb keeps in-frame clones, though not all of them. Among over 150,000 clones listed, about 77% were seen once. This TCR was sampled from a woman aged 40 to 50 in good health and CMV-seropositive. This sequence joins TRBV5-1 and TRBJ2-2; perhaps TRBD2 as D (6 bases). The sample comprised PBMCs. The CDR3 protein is CASSLYGEASNTGELFF. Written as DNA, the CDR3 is TGCGCCAGCAGCCTCTACGGGGAGGCCTCGAACACCGGGGAGCTGTTTTTT.